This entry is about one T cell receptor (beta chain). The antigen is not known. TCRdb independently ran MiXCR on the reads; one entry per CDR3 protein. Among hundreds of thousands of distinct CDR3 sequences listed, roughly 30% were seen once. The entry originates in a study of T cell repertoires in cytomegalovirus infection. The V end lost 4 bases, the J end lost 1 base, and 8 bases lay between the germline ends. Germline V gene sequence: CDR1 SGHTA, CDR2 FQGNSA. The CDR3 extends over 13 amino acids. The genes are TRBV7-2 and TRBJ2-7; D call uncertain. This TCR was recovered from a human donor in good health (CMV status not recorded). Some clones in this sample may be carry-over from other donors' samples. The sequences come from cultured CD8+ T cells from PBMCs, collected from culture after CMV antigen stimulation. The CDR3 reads CASSSTISYEQYF. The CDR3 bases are TGTGCCAGCAGCTCAACGATTTCCTACGAGCAGTACTTC.